This passage covers 10 T cell receptor beta chains from one sample sequenced in a study of CD8 T cells in Susac syndrome. A quantity of about 0.5 to 1 ug RNA underwent reverse transcription using random hexamers. Each CDR3 protein is one row after TCRdb ran MiXCR on the immunoSEQ multiplex PCR reads. The sample has roughly 200,000 distinct CDR3 sequences; approximately 95% are singletons. Sequencing input: CD4+ T cells from PBMCs. These receptors originate from a human donor in good health.

The chain carries TRBV2 and TRBJ1-5, with D tentatively TRBD1 (6 bases). CDR3 length: 15 residues. Germline V gene sequence: CDR1 SNHLY, CDR2 FYNNEI. V dropped 2 bases and J dropped 4 bases, with 12 bases sitting between them. The DNA of the CDR3 is TGTGCCAGCAGTGAAACGGGGGGCGAGAATCAGCCCCAGCATTTT. It codes for CASSETGGENQPQHF.

V and J are TRBV7-2 and TRBJ2-7, with unresolved D. Germline CDR1 is SGHTA and CDR2 is FQGNSA. The CDR3 is made up of 14 amino acids. Trimming removed 5 bases from V and 6 bases from J, with 17 bases in between. CDR3 nucleotide sequence: TGTGCCAGCAGCCCTGACTCGGCAGTGGGCGAGCAGTACGTC. Protein: CASSPDSAVGEQYV.

The genes are TRBV2 and TRBJ2-2; the D gene is possibly TRBD1 (5 bases). From germline, CDR1 is SNHLY and CDR2 FYNNEI. With 7 bases removed from V and 6 bases from J, the gap between germline ends came to 15 bases. The CDR3 runs 14 residues. This CDR3 reads CASKMGLWAGELFF. The CDR3 DNA sequence: TGTGCCAGCAAAATGGGGCTGTGGGCCGGGGAGCTGTTTTTT.

V usage is TRBV5-1 and J usage is TRBJ2-7, with 10 bases fitting TRBD2. The length of the CDR3 is 16 residues. CDR1 and CDR2 from the germline V gene are SGHRS and YFSETQ. Unmatched junction bases numbered 9, after V lost 3 bases and J lost 3 bases. CDR3 DNA: TGCGCCAGCAGCTCGCGCGCGGGACTAGCGTACTACGAGCAGTACGTC. As protein: CASSSRAGLAYYEQYV.

This chain joins TRBV5-1 and TRBJ2-7; no firm D call. The germline CDR1 and CDR2 sequences are SGHRS and YFSETQ. The CDR3 covers 14 residues. Trimming removed 0 bases at V and 2 bases at J, with 9 bases between. CDR3 protein: CASSLDAVTYEQYV. The CDR3 nucleotides are TGCGCCAGCAGCTTGGATGCAGTCACCTACGAGCAGTACGTC.

The rearrangement joins TRBV28 to TRBJ1-3, with 8 bases lining up with TRBD1. V shed 3 bases, J shed 0 bases, and the junction held 7 bases outside the gene matches. CDR3 length equals 17 residues. Germline V lookup: CDR1 MDHEN, CDR2 SYDVKM. CDR3 nucleotide sequence: TGTGCCAGCAGTTTCCCCGGGACAGGTTACTCTGGAAACACCATATATTTT. Amino acid sequence: CASSFPGTGYSGNTIYF.

The count of this clonotype is one. The V and J genes are TRBV7-2 and TRBJ2-3; TRBD2 aligns across 10 bases. V lost 1 base and J lost 7; bases outside the gene matches: 8. CDR3 length: 16 residues. The germline V gene encodes CDR1 SGHTA and CDR2 FQGNSA. DNA for the CDR3: TGTGCCAGCAGCTTAGAATCGGGAGCGGGGGGGAATACGCAGTATTTT. As protein: CASSLESGAGGNTQYF.

The chain employs TRBV28 and TRBJ2-7, with D tentatively TRBD1 (5 bases). The CDR3 extends over 12 amino acids. Trimming pared 8 bases from V and 2 bases from J, leaving 10 bases between. Germline lookup yields CDR1 MDHEN and CDR2 SYDVKM. The CDR3 sequence is CASFGHTYEQYF. For the CDR3, the DNA is TGTGCCAGCTTTGGACATACCTACGAGCAGTACTTC. The full variable domain, with the rest looked up from reference TRBV28 and TRBJ2-7, is DVKVTQSSRYLVKRTGEKVFLECVQDMDHENMFWYRQDPGLGLRLIYFSYDVKMKEKGDIPEGYSVSREKKERFSLILESASTNQTSMYLCASFGHTYEQYFGPGTRLTVT.

This sequence joins TRBV7-3 and TRBJ2-2; no clear D gene. V lost 8 bases and J 1 base, leaving 11 bases between the germline ends. The CDR3 consists of 14 residues. Germline V gene sequence: CDR1 SGHTA, CDR2 FQGTGA. CDR3 region: CASQRLLNTGELFF. The CDR3 nucleotides read TGTGCCAGCCAACGCCTTTTGAACACCGGGGAGCTGTTTTTT. The complete variable domain, with remaining parts taken from reference TRBV7-3 and TRBJ2-2, reads GAGVSQTPSNKVTEKGKYVELRCDPISGHTALYWYRQSLGQGPEFLIYFQGTGAADDSGLPNDRFFAVRPEGSVSTLKIQRTERGDSAVYLCASQRLLNTGELFFGEGSRLTVL.

The V call is TRBV6-2 or TRBV6-3, the J call TRBJ2-7; 8 nucleotides match TRBD1. CDR1 and CDR2 (germline): MNHEY, SVGEGT. Trimming took 6 bases from V and 3 from J; bases not matched to a gene: 7. This CDR3 is 14 amino acids long. The CDR3 region has the DNA TGTGCCAGCAGCCCGATGGGACAGGACTACGAGCAGTACGTC. It codes for CASSPMGQDYEQYV.